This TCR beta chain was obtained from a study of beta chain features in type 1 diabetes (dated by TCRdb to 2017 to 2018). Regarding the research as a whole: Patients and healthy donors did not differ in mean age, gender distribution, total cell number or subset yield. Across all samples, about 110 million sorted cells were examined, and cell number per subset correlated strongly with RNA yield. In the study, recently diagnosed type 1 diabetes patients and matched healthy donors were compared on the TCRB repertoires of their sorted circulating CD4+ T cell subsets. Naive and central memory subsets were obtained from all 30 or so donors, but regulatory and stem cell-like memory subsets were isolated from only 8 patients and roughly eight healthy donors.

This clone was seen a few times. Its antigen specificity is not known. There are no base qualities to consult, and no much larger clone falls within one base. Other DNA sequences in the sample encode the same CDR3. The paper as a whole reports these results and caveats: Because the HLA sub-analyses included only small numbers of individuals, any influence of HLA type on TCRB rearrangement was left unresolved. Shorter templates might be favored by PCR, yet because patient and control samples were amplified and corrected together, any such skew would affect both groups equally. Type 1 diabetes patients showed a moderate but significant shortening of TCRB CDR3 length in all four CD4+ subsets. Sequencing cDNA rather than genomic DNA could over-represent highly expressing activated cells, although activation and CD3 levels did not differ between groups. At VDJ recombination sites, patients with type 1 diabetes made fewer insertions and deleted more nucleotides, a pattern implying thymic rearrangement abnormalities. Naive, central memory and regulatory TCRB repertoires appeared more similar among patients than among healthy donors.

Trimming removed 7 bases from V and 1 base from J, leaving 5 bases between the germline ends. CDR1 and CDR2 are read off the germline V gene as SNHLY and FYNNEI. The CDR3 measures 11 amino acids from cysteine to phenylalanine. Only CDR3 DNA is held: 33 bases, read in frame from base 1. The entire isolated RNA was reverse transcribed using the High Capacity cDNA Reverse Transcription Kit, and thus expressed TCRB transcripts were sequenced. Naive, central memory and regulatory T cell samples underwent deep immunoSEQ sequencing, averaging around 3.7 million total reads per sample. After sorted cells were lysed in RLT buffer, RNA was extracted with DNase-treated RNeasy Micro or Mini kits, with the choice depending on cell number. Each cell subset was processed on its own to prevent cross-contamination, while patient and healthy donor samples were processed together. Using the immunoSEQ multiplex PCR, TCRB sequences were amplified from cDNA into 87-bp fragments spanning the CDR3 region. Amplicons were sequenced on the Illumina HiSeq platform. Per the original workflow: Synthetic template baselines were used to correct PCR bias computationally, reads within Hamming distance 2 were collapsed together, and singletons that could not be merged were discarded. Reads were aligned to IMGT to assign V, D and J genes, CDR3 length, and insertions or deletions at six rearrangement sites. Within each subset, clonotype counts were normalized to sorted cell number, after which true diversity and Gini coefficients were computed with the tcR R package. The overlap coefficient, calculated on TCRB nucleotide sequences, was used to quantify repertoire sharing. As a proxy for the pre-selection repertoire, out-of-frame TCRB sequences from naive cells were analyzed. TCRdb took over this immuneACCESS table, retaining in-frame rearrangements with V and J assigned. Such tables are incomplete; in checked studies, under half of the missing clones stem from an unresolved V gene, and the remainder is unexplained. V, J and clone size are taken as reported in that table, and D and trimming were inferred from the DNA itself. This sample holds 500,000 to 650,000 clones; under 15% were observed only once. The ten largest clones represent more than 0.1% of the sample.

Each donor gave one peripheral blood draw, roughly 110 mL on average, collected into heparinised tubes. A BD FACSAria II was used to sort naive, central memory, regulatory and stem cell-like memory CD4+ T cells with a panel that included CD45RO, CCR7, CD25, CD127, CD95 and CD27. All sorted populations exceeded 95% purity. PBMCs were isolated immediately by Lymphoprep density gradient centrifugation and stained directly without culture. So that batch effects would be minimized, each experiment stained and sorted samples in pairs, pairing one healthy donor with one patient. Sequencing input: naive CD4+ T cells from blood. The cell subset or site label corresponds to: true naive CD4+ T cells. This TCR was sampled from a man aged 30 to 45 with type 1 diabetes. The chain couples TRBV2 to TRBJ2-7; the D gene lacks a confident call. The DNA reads TGTGCCAGCACGGGTTCCTACGAGCAGTACTTC. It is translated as CASTGSYEQYF.